The rows below give T cell receptor beta chains drawn from one sample of a study of blood T cell repertoires in COVID-19. Using immunoSEQ multiplex PCR, the repertoire was profiled, and TCRdb retains in-frame clones only, with some absent. Of around 110,000 clones in the sample, around four fifths are singletons; the top ten hold 7.9%. What was sequenced was peripheral blood. Every receptor here comes from a man aged 70 or older with acute or convalescent COVID-19. CDR3s include the opening cysteine and the closing phenylalanine or tryptophan. The order of the fields is CDR3 DNA, CDR3 protein, D gene, V gene, clone size, J gene. A D gene is named only where the DNA matches it firmly. Where a row states a size, it is once, few, many or the class of an expanded clone; other rows omit it.

cdr3_nt: TGTGCCAGTAGTATAGTTTCGGCTAGCGGGACGGGCGAGCAGTACTTC
cdr3_aa: CASSIVSASGTGEQYF
d_call: TRBD2
v_call: TRBV19
clone_size: NA
j_call: TRBJ2-7

cdr3_nt: TGTGCCAGCAGCTTAGAGCGCCCTCGCGGCTACACCTTC
cdr3_aa: CASSLERPRGYTF
d_call: NA
v_call: TRBV7-9
clone_size: few
j_call: TRBJ1-2

cdr3_nt: TGCAGCGTTGAAGGACAGCAAGAGACCCAGTACTTC
cdr3_aa: CSVEGQQETQYF
d_call: NA
v_call: TRBV29-1
clone_size: once
j_call: TRBJ2-5

cdr3_nt: TGCGCCAGCAGCAGGACTAGCGGGACCTCCTCCTACAATGAGCAGTTCTTC
cdr3_aa: CASSRTSGTSSYNEQFF
d_call: TRBD2
v_call: TRBV5-1
clone_size: NA
j_call: TRBJ2-1

cdr3_nt: TGTGCCAGCAGCAAAGAGGGGCACAGGAATGGCCCAAAGCGCACAGATACGCAGTATTTT
cdr3_aa: CASSKEGHRNGPKRTDTQYF
d_call: NA
v_call: TRBV21-1
clone_size: once
j_call: TRBJ2-3

cdr3_nt: TGTGCCAGCAGCTCCTCGGACAGGGGGTACTACGAGCAGTACTTC
cdr3_aa: CASSSSDRGYYEQYF
d_call: TRBD1
v_call: TRBV7-9
clone_size: NA
j_call: TRBJ2-7

cdr3_nt: TGTGCCAGCAGCGCGGGGACAGGAAGATATCAGCCCCAGCATTTT
cdr3_aa: CASSAGTGRYQPQHF
d_call: TRBD1
v_call: TRBV2
clone_size: NA
j_call: TRBJ1-5

cdr3_nt: TGTGCCAGCAGCCCCGGAGTAGCGGGAGAAAAGACCCAGTACTTC
cdr3_aa: CASSPGVAGEKTQYF
d_call: TRBD2
v_call: TRBV6-2/TRBV6-3
clone_size: NA
j_call: TRBJ2-5

cdr3_nt: TGTGCCAGCAGCGGACTGATAGAGCAGTACTTC
cdr3_aa: CASSGLIEQYF
d_call: NA
v_call: TRBV5-8
clone_size: NA
j_call: TRBJ2-7

cdr3_nt: TGTGCCAGCAGCTTAGGCAAGACTCATGGCTACACCTTC
cdr3_aa: CASSLGKTHGYTF
d_call: NA
v_call: TRBV7-9
clone_size: few
j_call: TRBJ1-2

cdr3_nt: TGTGCCAGTACCCCGGACAGGGCAAGCAATCAGCCCCAGCATTTT
cdr3_aa: CASTPDRASNQPQHF
d_call: TRBD1
v_call: TRBV19
clone_size: NA
j_call: TRBJ1-5